One and the same sample provided the 15 T cell receptor beta chains below, sequenced in a study of blood T cell repertoires in COVID-19. Profiling relied on immunoSEQ multiplex PCR, and the TCRdb table lists in-frame clones only, not all of them. The repertoire has approximately 69,000 clones, more than 70% of them found once; the top ten carry roughly 50%. The specimen was peripheral blood. The source of these receptors is a human donor in a cohort sampled during active COVID-19.

The V and J genes are TRBV6-5 and TRBJ1-4, with TRBD1 as a possible D gene (6 bases). CDR1 is MNHEY, CDR2 SVGAGI, per germline. The CDR3 contains 13 residues. The ends were cut back, 6 bases at V and 7 bases at J, with 12 bases in the middle. CDR3 in DNA: TGTGCCAGCAGCCGGGACAATACTGAAAAACTGTTTTTT. The encoded protein is CASSRDNTEKLFF.

The gene calls are TRBV5-6 and TRBJ2-5; the match to TRBD1 covers 7 bases. CDR3 size: 13 residues. J was trimmed by 7 bases and V by 5 bases; bases with no gene match: 8. Looked up from germline, CDR1 is SGHDT and CDR2 is YYEEEE. The CDR3 DNA sequence: TGTGCCAGCAGACTGAGGGGGACAGCGACCCAGTACTTC. Translated, it gives CASRLRGTATQYF.

The rearrangement uses TRBV30 and TRBJ1-2, with a possible D match to TRBD1 (5 bases). The V and J ends lost 0 bases and 8 bases respectively, with 16 bases between them. This CDR3 comprises 14 residues. From germline, CDR1 is GTSNPN and CDR2 SVGIG (reference sequence). This CDR3 is CAWSVSGRSGGYTF. The CDR3 DNA sequence: TGTGCCTGGAGTGTATCAGGGCGAAGTGGCGGCTACACCTTC.

The V and J genes are TRBV2 and TRBJ2-7; D possibly corresponds to TRBD1 (5 bases). Germline lookup yields CDR1 SNHLY and CDR2 FYNNEI. The CDR3 covers 10 residues. Trimming removed 6 bases from V and 9 bases from J, with 9 bases in between. CDR3 in DNA: TGTGCCAGCAGGGGGCGATCGCAGTACTTC. It codes for CASRGRSQYF. The whole variable domain, remainder taken from reference TRBV2 and TRBJ2-7, is EPEVTQTPSHQVTQMGQEVILRCVPISNHLYFYWYRQILGQKVEFLVSFYNNEISEKSEIFDDQFSVERPDGSNFTLKIRSTKLEDSAMYFCASRGRSQYFGPGTRLTVT.

This chain links TRBV18 with TRBJ1-4; possibly TRBD1 for D (5 bases). The CDR3 length is 14 residues. Trimming took 3 bases from V and 4 from J, leaving 9 bases between them. The germline CDR1 and CDR2 sequences are KGHSH and LQKENI. CDR3 sequence reads: CASSPTGGNEKLFF. DNA for the CDR3: TGTGCCAGCTCACCGACGGGGGGTAATGAAAAACTGTTTTTT. The full variable domain, its missing parts supplied by reference TRBV18 and TRBJ1-4, is NAGVMQNPRHLVRRRGQEARLRCSPMKGHSHVYWYRQLPEEGLKFMVYLQKENIIDESGMPKERFSAEFPKEGPSILRIQQVVRGDSAAYFCASSPTGGNEKLFFGSGTQLSVL.

The CDR3 DNA follows: TGTGCCAGCAGTTCTAGCGGGTATACGCAGTATTTT. The encoded protein is CASSSSGYTQYF. The chain employs TRBV28 and TRBJ2-3, with TRBD2 matching over 8 bases. V was pared by 4 bases and J by 7 bases, with 1 base of the junction left unmatched. The CDR3 totals 12 residues. Germline assignment: CDR1 MDHEN and CDR2 SYDVKM.

This sequence joins TRBV28 and TRBJ1-2; D ambiguous. Germline V gives CDR1 MDHEN, CDR2 SYDVKM. V was shortened by 10 bases and J by 4 bases, with 13 bases between the two germline ends. The CDR3 runs 12 residues. DNA of the CDR3: TGTGCCACCAGAAGCGGGATCTATGGCTACACCTTC. Amino acid sequence: CATRSGIYGYTF.

This clone was seen once. The V and J genes are TRBV5-4 and TRBJ2-6, with a weak D call TRBD2 (5 bases). The CDR3 consists of 18 residues. V lost 3 bases and J 0 bases, leaving 16 bases between the germline ends. From germline, CDR1 is SGHNT and CDR2 YYREEE (reference sequence). CDR3 protein: CASSSGIITRSGANVLTF. CDR3 nucleotides: TGTGCCAGCAGCTCGGGAATTATAACACGCTCTGGGGCCAACGTCCTGACTTTC. The entire variable domain, with the rest obtained from reference TRBV5-4 and TRBJ2-6, is as follows: ETGVTQSPTHLIKTRGQQVTLRCSSQSGHNTVSWYQQALGQGPQFIFQYYREEENGRGNFPPRFSGLQFPNYSSELNVNALELDDSALYLCASSSGIITRSGANVLTFGAGSRLTVL.

The chain links TRBV6-5 to TRBJ1-1; D possibly corresponds to TRBD1 (6 bases). The CDR3 is 12 amino acids. Trimming took 7 bases from V and 5 from J, leaving 11 bases between them. Germline CDR1 reads MNHEY; CDR2 reads SVGAGI. This CDR3 reads CASIRGWTEAFF. The CDR3 coding sequence is TGTGCCAGCATCAGGGGTTGGACTGAAGCTTTCTTT.

The rearrangement joins TRBV5-4 to TRBJ1-2; maybe TRBD1 (6 bases). V dropped 0 bases and J dropped 8 bases, with 14 bases sitting between them. The CDR3 covers 14 residues. Looked up from germline, CDR1 is SGHNT and CDR2 is YYREEE (reference sequence). CDR3 loop: CASSLGQAKRGYTF. The CDR3 region has the DNA TGTGCCAGCAGCTTGGGACAGGCGAAAAGGGGCTACACCTTC.

In this sample, this clone turned up once. The chain links TRBV7-9 to TRBJ2-1, with a tentative D call TRBD1 (5 bases). Trimming shortened V by 2 bases and J by 2 bases, and 10 bases separated the two germline ends. The CDR3 runs 15 residues. The V gene's germline CDR1 is SEHNR and CDR2 FQNEAQ (reference sequence). The CDR3 loop is CASSLSGQAYNEQFF. In DNA form, the CDR3 reads TGTGCCAGCAGCTTATCAGGGCAGGCCTACAATGAGCAGTTCTTC.

V usage is TRBV6-5 and J usage is TRBJ2-3; 8 bases map to TRBD1. The CDR3 extends over 15 amino acids. In germline, CDR1 is MNHEY, CDR2 SVGAGI. V shed 8 bases and J 5 bases; nucleotides not matched to a gene: 12. The CDR3: CASPTIPGGQDTQYF. DNA of the CDR3: TGTGCCAGCCCGACTATCCCAGGGGGCCAAGATACGCAGTATTTT.

This chain uses TRBV10-1 with TRBJ2-7; D is perhaps TRBD2 (5 bases). The length of the CDR3 is 14 residues. Germline CDR1 and CDR2: WNHNN and SYGVQD (reference sequence). V was pared by 5 bases and J by 2 bases, with 13 bases between. The CDR3 nucleotides are TGCGCCAGCAGTTCGGGAATTTCAGCCTACGAGCAGTACTTC. As protein: CASSSGISAYEQYF.

This clone was seen only once. This chain joins TRBV19 and TRBJ2-1; the D is unclear. V lost 9 bases to trimming and J lost 7 bases, with 16 bases between them. CDR3 size: 13 residues. Per germline, CDR1 LNHDA and CDR2 SQIVND (reference sequence). Written as DNA, the CDR3 is TGTGCCAGCGAAAAGTCGGGTTTGAATGAGCAGTTCTTC. This translates into CASEKSGLNEQFF.

The CDR3 DNA sequence: TGTGCCAGCAGTATGACTAGCGGGAGAAGGAGCTCCTACGAGCAGTACTTC. This translates into CASSMTSGRRSSYEQYF. This sequence joins TRBV7-9 and TRBJ2-7, with 12 positions matching TRBD2. Germline loops: CDR1 SEHNR, CDR2 FQNEAQ (reference sequence). This CDR3 has 17 residues. Unmatched junction bases numbered 9, after V lost 6 bases and J lost 0 bases.